What follows is one T cell receptor (beta chain) and its context. Here immunoSEQ multiplex PCR was the method, and the copy in TCRdb shows in-frame clones only, minus some. The sample holds 62,000 or so clones, 86% seen once. These data are taken from a study of OX40 agonist ivuxolimab in advanced cancers. Study as a whole: Prior checkpoint blockade (anti-PD-1, anti-PD-L1 or anti-CTLA-4) was permitted; approximately 44% had it.

CDR3 length: 17 amino acids. CDR1 is MDHEN, CDR2 SYDVKM, per germline. With 6 bases removed from V and 0 bases from J, the gap between germline ends came to 15 bases. The material was CD4+ or CD8+ T cells sorted from blood, obtained in a trial of the OX40 agonist ivuxolimab. The TCR was taken from an adult with an advanced solid tumor such as melanoma, head and neck, liver or kidney cancer. V and J are TRBV28 and TRBJ2-6; maybe TRBD1 (6 bases). The CDR3 sequence is CASRRLQGASGANVLTF. The CDR3 DNA reads as TGTGCCAGCAGACGACTACAGGGAGCCTCTGGGGCCAACGTCCTGACTTTC.